This record looks at one TCR beta chain sequence and its context. Its antigen remains unknown. TCR cDNA molecules each carried a unique molecular identifier. One entry per CDR3 protein, called by TCRdb with MiXCR from the 5' RACE reads. The data contain 25,000 to 35,000 distinct CDR3 sequences, about 9.4% of them singletons. Time point given: blood at routine non-recurrence follow-up after resection. This CDR3 has 16 amino acids. J lost 7 bases, V lost 5 bases, and 12 bases had no gene match. Germline CDR1 MNHEY, CDR2 SVGEGT. The sample comes from a study of spatial heterogeneity in lung cancer. Overall study: The donors were about 72 patients with non-small cell lung cancer that was early-stage and untreated. Consistently, beta-chain sequences turned up in larger numbers than alpha-chain sequences did.

Study conclusions and caveats: Whereas they appeared in blood less at follow-up, ubiquitous expanded tumor TCRs appeared there more at resection.

This TCR was sampled from a female donor with early-stage non-small cell lung cancer. Sequencing used PBMCs, obtained at follow-up. The chain couples TRBV6-2 or TRBV6-3 to TRBJ2-5; 11 bases line up with TRBD1. The CDR3 region has the DNA TGTGCCAGCAGTCCCCTCCCCGGGGACAGGGGGGGGACCCAGTACTTC. This sequence encodes CASSPLPGDRGGTQYF.